A single T cell receptor beta chain is shown here with its context. This record belongs to a study of cytomegalovirus exposure and HLA in healthy donors. The wider study: Among around 170 million T cells, an earlier analysis found 117 million unique TCR beta sequences. Counted in an early data release were about 85 million unique TCRs from HLA-typed donors.

V was pared by 4 bases and J by 4 bases, with 11 bases between. Germline V gives CDR1 SGHDT, CDR2 YYEEEE. The CDR3 length is 13 residues. The PCR used 60 Vbeta and 13 Jbeta primers. TCRdb's copy holds only in-frame clones and misses some; the assay was immunoSEQ multiplex PCR. The table lists fewer than 180,000 clones, 55% to 75% of them singletons, with roughly 7% in the top ten. The chain is built from TRBV5-6 and TRBJ2-5; D may be TRBD1 (6 bases). The sequence was collected from a woman aged 60-75 years in good health and CMV-seropositive. Sequences were obtained from PBMCs. The CDR3 reads CASSVGGLETQYF. CDR3 in DNA: TGTGCCAGCAGCGTAGGGGGTTTAGAGACCCAGTACTTC.